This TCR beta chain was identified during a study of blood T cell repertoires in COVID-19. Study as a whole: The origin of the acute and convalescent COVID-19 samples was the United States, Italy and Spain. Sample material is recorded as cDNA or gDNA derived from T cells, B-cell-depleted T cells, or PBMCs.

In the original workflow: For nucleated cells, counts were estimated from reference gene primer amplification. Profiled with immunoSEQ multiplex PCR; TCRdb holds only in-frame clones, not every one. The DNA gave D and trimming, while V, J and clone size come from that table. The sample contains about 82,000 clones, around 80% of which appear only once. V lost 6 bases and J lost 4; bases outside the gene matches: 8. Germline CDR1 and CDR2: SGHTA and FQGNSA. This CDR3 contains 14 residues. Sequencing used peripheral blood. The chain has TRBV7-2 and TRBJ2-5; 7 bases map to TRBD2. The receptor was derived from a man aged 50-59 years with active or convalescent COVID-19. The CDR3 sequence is CASSSLTSPETQYF. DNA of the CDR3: TGTGCCAGCAGTTCCCTGACTAGCCCAGAGACCCAGTACTTC.